One T cell receptor (beta chain) is described in this entry. The authors extracted RNA and reverse transcribed it into cDNA as the sequencing template. Method: immunoSEQ multiplex PCR; TCRdb's copy keeps in-frame clones and lacks some. The sample lists 150,000 to 200,000 clones, 60% occurring once. This sample stems from a study of CD8+ T cells in alopecia areata. Looking at the study overall: The SALT score measured affected scalp surface percentage in treated patients.

Germline CDR1 is SQVTM and CDR2 is ANQGSEA. This CDR3 spans 12 amino acids. V dropped 3 bases and J dropped 4 bases, with 9 bases sitting between them. Indicated treatment: oral pan-JAK inhibitor, 5-10 mg twice daily. The sequencing here drew on CD4+ T cells sorted from blood, taken at week 24, from a patient treated with tofacitinib. The TCR sequence derives from a human donor with alopecia areata. The gene calls are TRBV29-1 and TRBJ1-2; no definite D call. CDR3 region: CSVDEPSYGYTF. CDR3 DNA sequence: TGCAGCGTTGACGAGCCCAGCTATGGCTACACCTTC.